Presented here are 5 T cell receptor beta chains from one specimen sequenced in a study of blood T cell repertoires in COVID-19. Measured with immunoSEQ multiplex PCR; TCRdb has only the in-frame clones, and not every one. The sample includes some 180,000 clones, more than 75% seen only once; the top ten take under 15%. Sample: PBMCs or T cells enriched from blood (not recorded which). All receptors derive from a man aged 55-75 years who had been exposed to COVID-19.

The CDR3: CASSGQWRGPYNEQFF. The CDR3 DNA is TGTGCCAGCAGCGGACAGTGGCGAGGACCCTACAATGAGCAGTTCTTC. V is TRBV7-2 and J is TRBJ2-1, with D possibly being TRBD1 (6 bases). Germline CDR1 reads SGHTA; CDR2 reads FQGNSA. This CDR3 contains 16 residues. Deletions cut 5 bases from V and 2 bases from J, with 16 bases between.

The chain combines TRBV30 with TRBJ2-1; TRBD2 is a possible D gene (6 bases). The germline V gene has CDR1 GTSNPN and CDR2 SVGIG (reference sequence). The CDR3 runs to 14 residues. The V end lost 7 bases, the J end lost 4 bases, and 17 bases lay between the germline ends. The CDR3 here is CASKTSSRYNEQFF. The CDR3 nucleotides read TGTGCCTCAAAGACTAGTTCACGTTACAATGAGCAGTTCTTC.

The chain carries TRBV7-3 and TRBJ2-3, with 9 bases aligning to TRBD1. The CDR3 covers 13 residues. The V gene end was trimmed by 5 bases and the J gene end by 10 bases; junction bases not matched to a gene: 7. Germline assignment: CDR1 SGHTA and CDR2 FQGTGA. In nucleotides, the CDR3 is TGTGCCAGCAGCCGCCCGGGACAGGGTGCGCAGTATTTT. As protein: CASSRPGQGAQYF.

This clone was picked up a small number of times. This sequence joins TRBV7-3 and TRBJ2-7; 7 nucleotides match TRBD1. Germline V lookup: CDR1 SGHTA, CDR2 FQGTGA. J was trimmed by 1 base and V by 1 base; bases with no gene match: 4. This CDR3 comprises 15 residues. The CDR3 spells CASSLMLGQSYEQYF. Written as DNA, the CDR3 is TGTGCCAGCAGCTTAATGCTGGGACAGTCCTACGAGCAGTACTTC.

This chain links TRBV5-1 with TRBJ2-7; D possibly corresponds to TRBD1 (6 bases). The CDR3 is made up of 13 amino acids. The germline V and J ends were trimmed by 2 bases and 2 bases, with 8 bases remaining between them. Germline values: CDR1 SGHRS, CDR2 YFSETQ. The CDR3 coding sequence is TGCGCCAGCAGCTTCGGACAGACCTACGAGCAGTACTTC. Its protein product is CASSFGQTYEQYF.